This T cell receptor beta chain was profiled in a study of cytomegalovirus exposure and HLA in healthy donors. Findings of the study overall: In a later analysis, HLA-associated TCR beta chains were more clonally expanded than equally common others.

Turning to this clone: Its antigen is not known.

This PCR relied on a set of 60 Vbeta primers and 13 Jbeta primers. The table came from immunoSEQ multiplex PCR; TCRdb's copy has only in-frame clones and leaves some out. This sample yields roughly 200,000 clones, of which 70% to 85% are seen a single time; around 2.8% belongs to the top ten. Sequencing was done on a sample of PBMCs. This receptor was taken from a woman aged 55-69 years in good health and CMV-seropositive.

The CDR3 DNA is TGTGCCAGCATTCCCCCGGGACAGGGCTATGGCTACACCTTC. Its protein product is CASIPPGQGYGYTF. V usage is TRBV28 and J usage is TRBJ1-2; 9 bases line up with TRBD1. The germline V gene encodes CDR1 MDHEN and CDR2 SYDVKM. The CDR3 spans 14 residues. V gave up 7 bases and J gave up 4 bases; unmatched junction bases: 7.